This T cell receptor (beta chain) was identified during a study of blood T cell repertoires in COVID-19. For the study at large: Collection of acute and convalescent COVID-19 samples took place in the United States, Italy and Spain. T cells, B-cell-depleted T cells, or PBMCs supplied cDNA or gDNA.

Germline loops: CDR1 GTSNPN, CDR2 SVGIG (reference sequence). V was clipped by 2 bases and J by 3 bases, with 10 bases between them. CDR3 length: 13 residues. Authors' methods: It was from reference gene primer amplification that nucleated cell counts were estimated. TCRdb's table, derived via immunoSEQ multiplex PCR, lists solely in-frame clones and lacks some. V and J calls and clone size are those listed in that table; D and trimming were worked out from the DNA. The sample consists of over 120,000 clones, around 87% of them appearing once. The TCR comes from a woman between 50 and 59 years old with active or convalescent COVID-19. What was sequenced was peripheral blood. This sequence joins TRBV30 and TRBJ1-1; D is undetermined. The CDR3 DNA reads as TGTGCCTGGAGTCAGCGGAGGGACACTGAAGCTTTCTTT. Its protein is CAWSQRRDTEAFF.